These T cell receptor beta chains were read from a single sample in a study of T cell changes during pregnancy in multiple sclerosis. TCRdb's copy holds only in-frame clones and misses some; the assay was immunoSEQ multiplex PCR. The data contain 50,000 to 70,000 clones, almost 95% of them singletons. The starting material was peripheral blood, obtained in the first trimester of pregnancy. Receptors originate from a female donor with multiple sclerosis, enrolled in a pregnancy study. Each CDR3 is given with its conserved first and last residue. The order of the fields is D gene, clone size, J gene, V gene, CDR3 protein, CDR3 DNA. The D gene is left open where the match is weak. Clone size, where shown, is once, few, many, or a class for clones that have expanded.

>.|once|TRBJ2-3|TRBV19
CASSYPPWPGLTDTQYF
TGTGCCAGTAGTTACCCACCCTGGCCAGGGCTAACAGATACGCAGTATTTT
>TRBD1|.|TRBJ1-6|TRBV11-1
CASSLARGNNSPLHF
TGTGCCAGCAGCTTAGCCAGGGGGAATAATTCACCCCTCCACTTT
>TRBD1|.|TRBJ1-6|TRBV7-9
CASNGQDNSPLHF
TGTGCCAGCAACGGACAGGATAATTCACCCCTCCACTTT
>.|.|TRBJ2-2|TRBV4-1
CASSQESREELFF
TGCGCCAGCAGCCAAGAATCGCGGGAGGAGCTGTTTTTT
>.|.|TRBJ2-5|TRBV5-4
CASSLGGLETQYF
TGTGCCAGCAGCTTGGGGGGGCTAGAGACCCAGTACTTC
>.|.|TRBJ2-4|TRBV7-9
CASSLELAKNIQYF
TGTGCCAGCAGCTTAGAGCTAGCCAAAAACATTCAGTACTTC
>TRBD1|.|TRBJ2-7|TRBV7-6
CASSFETGQGLGEQYF
TGTGCCAGCAGCTTTGAAACGGGACAGGGACTTGGCGAGCAGTACTTC
>TRBD1|.|TRBJ1-1|TRBV7-8
CASSPQTGENTEAFF
TGTGCCAGCAGCCCCCAGACAGGGGAGAACACTGAAGCTTTCTTT
>.|.|TRBJ1-6|TRBV30
CAWKWGLDSPLHF
TGTGCCTGGAAGTGGGGGCTGGATTCACCCCTCCACTTT
>TRBD2|.|TRBJ2-3|TRBV9
CASSPPGGAFGDTQYF
TGTGCCAGCAGCCCCCCGGGGGGGGCCTTCGGAGATACGCAGTATTTT
>TRBD1|.|TRBJ1-6|TRBV7-2
CASSLVETGTRNSPLHF
TGTGCCAGCAGCTTAGTAGAGACAGGGACTCGAAATTCACCCCTCCACTTT
>.|.|TRBJ2-2|TRBV6-4
CASSAGSTGELFF
TGTGCCAGCAGTGCGGGGAGCACCGGGGAGCTGTTTTTT
>.|once|TRBJ2-2|TRBV29-1
CSVLVGELFF
TGCAGCGTACTGGTTGGGGAGCTGTTTTTT
>.|.|TRBJ1-5|TRBV6-5
CASSYSGLRQPQHF
TGTGCCAGCAGTTACTCGGGACTAAGACAGCCCCAGCATTTT
>.|.|TRBJ1-2|TRBV7-9
CASSLDRRHTNYGYTF
TGTGCCAGCAGCCTGGACAGACGGCATACTAACTATGGCTACACCTTC
>.|.|TRBJ1-2|TRBV12-5
CASGFPLGGGYTF
TGTGCTAGTGGTTTCCCTTTGGGGGGGGGCTACACCTTC
>TRBD1|.|TRBJ1-6|TRBV18
CASSPKWDRGDSPLHF
TGTGCCAGCTCACCGAAATGGGACAGGGGCGATTCACCCCTCCACTTT
>TRBD1|few|TRBJ1-2|TRBV7-8
CASSPLRQGLRYGYTF
TGTGCCAGCAGCCCCCTCCGACAGGGCCTTCGGTATGGCTACACCTTC
>TRBD1|.|TRBJ1-5|TRBV30
CAWSRGTGDNQPQHF
TGTGCCTGGAGTAGGGGGACAGGGGACAATCAGCCCCAGCATTTT
>.|once|TRBJ2-7|TRBV7-6
CASSLGAGKGYEQYF
TGTGCCAGCAGCTTAGGGGCAGGGAAGGGTTACGAGCAGTACTTC
>.|.|TRBJ2-1|TRBV5-4
CASSLVRGSYNEQFF
TGTGCCAGCAGCCTCGTCAGGGGCTCCTACAATGAGCAGTTCTTC
>.|.|TRBJ1-5|TRBV30
CAWGSGLDQPQHF
TGTGCCTGGGGTTCGGGACTAGATCAGCCCCAGCATTTT
>TRBD1|.|TRBJ2-7|TRBV7-2
CASSSKGAGTGGTEQYF
TGTGCCAGCAGCTCGAAAGGGGCCGGGACAGGGGGCACCGAGCAGTACTTC
>.|.|TRBJ2-1|TRBV5-4
CASSPRQGRAEQFF
TGTGCCAGCAGCCCTAGACAGGGGAGGGCTGAGCAGTTCTTC
>TRBD2|.|TRBJ2-3|TRBV5-1
CASSSAGGDTDTQYF
TGCGCCAGCAGCTCAGCGGGGGGGGACACAGATACGCAGTATTTT
>.|once|TRBJ1-2|TRBV4-2
CASSHKGGNYGYTF
TGTGCCAGCAGCCACAAGGGGGGGAACTATGGCTACACCTTC
>.|.|TRBJ2-6|TRBV5-6
CASSLTFSGANVLTF
TGTGCCAGCAGCTTGACATTCTCTGGGGCCAACGTCCTGACTTTC
>.|.|TRBJ2-1|TRBV7-3
CASSVWTAGYNEQFF
TGTGCCAGCAGCGTCTGGACAGCCGGTTACAATGAGCAGTTCTTC
>.|once|TRBJ1-1|TRBV9
CASSVVVSRTEAFF
TGTGCCAGCAGCGTAGTAGTATCTCGCACTGAAGCTTTCTTT
>.|.|TRBJ2-7|TRBV9
CASSSDWGHSYEQYF
TGTGCCAGCAGCTCAGACTGGGGGCACTCCTACGAGCAGTACTTC
>TRBD1|.|TRBJ1-1|TRBV2
CASSGDRDMNTEAFF
TGTGCCAGCAGTGGGGACAGGGATATGAACACTGAAGCTTTCTTT
>TRBD1|.|TRBJ1-2|TRBV7-2
CASSPHRGYGYTF
TGTGCCAGCAGCCCACACAGGGGTTATGGCTACACCTTC
>.|.|TRBJ1-5|TRBV10-2
CASGTGTQPQHF
TGCGCCAGCGGTACAGGGACTCAGCCCCAGCATTTT
>.|.|TRBJ2-3|TRBV9
CASSSLAFPADTQYF
TGTGCCAGCAGCTCCCTAGCGTTCCCCGCAGATACGCAGTATTTT
>TRBD1|.|TRBJ2-1|TRBV14
CASSQLGTGRYNEQFF
TGTGCCAGCAGCCAACTCGGGACAGGAAGGTACAATGAGCAGTTCTTC
>TRBD2|.|TRBJ2-7|TRBV18
CASSPPVAGMTYEQYF
TGTGCCAGCTCACCACCGGTAGCGGGGATGACCTACGAGCAGTACTTC
>TRBD1|.|TRBJ1-1|TRBV7-9
CASSQSTTGARAFF
TGTGCCAGCAGCCAGAGTACAACAGGGGCAAGGGCTTTCTTT
>TRBD1|.|TRBJ1-3|TRBV4-2
CASSQEGTGSSGNTIYF
TGTGCCAGCAGCCAAGAGGGGACAGGGTCATCTGGAAACACCATATATTTT
>TRBD1|.|TRBJ1-6|TRBV6-1
CASRPDRGLQPLHF
TGTGCCAGCAGACCCGACAGGGGGCTTCAACCCCTCCACTTT
>TRBD1|.|TRBJ1-2|TRBV29-1
CSVPGQGINYGYTF
TGCAGCGTCCCCGGACAGGGTATTAACTATGGCTACACCTTC
>.|.|TRBJ1-5|TRBV19
CASSMVRARGADSNQPQHF
TGTGCCAGTAGTATGGTGAGGGCCAGGGGCGCCGATAGCAATCAGCCCCAGCATTTT
>TRBD2|.|TRBJ2-5|TRBV7-2
CASSLGGGAETQYF
TGTGCCAGCAGCTTGGGCGGGGGGGCGGAGACCCAGTACTTC